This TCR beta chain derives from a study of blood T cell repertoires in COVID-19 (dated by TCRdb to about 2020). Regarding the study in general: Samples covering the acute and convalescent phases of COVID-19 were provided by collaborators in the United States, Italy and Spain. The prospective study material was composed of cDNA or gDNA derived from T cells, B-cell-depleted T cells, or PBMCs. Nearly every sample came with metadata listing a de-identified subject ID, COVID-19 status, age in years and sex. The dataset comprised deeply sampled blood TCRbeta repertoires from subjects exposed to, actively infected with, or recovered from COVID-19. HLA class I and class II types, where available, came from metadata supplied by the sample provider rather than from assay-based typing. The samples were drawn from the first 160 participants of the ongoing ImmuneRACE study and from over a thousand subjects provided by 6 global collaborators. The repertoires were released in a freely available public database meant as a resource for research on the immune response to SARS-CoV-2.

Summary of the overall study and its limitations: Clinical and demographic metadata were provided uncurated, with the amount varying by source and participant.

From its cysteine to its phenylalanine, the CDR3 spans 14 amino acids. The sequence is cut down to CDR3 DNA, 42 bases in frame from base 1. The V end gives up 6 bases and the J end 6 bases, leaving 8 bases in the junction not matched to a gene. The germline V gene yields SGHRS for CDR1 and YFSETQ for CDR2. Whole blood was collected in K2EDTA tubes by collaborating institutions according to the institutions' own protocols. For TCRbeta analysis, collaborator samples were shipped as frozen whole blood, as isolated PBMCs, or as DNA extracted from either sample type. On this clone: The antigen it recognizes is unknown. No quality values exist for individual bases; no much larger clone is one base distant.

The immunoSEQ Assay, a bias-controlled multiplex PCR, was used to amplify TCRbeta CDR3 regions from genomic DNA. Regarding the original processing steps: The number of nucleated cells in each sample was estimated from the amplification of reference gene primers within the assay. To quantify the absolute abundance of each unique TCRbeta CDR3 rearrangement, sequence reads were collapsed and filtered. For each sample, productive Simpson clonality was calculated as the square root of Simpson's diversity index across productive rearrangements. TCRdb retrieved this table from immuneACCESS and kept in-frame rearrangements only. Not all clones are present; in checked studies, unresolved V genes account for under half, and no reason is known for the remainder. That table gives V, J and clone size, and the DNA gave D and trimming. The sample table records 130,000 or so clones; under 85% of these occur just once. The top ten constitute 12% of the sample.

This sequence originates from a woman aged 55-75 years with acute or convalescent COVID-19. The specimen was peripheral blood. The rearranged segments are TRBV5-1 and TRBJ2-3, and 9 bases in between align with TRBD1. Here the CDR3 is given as CASKYGTGTDTQYF. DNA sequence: TGCGCCAGCAAATATGGGACAGGGACGGATACGCAGTATTTT.